This TCR beta chain came from a study of control samples from healthy donors and cancer patients. This CDR3 is built from 15 residues. CDR1 is SGHRS, CDR2 YFSETQ, per germline. Trimming stripped 1 base from V and 7 bases from J, with 14 bases between. Using immunoSEQ multiplex PCR, the repertoire was profiled, and TCRdb retains in-frame clones only, with some absent. This table has some 100,000 clones, around 89% appearing once. The chain has TRBV5-1 and TRBJ1-4; maybe TRBD1 (6 bases). Sequencing input: blood. This sequence was found in a man younger than 40 in good health. The chain's CDR3 is CASSLTDSVPEKLFF. The CDR3 nucleotides are TGCGCCAGCAGCTTGACGGACAGCGTTCCTGAAAAACTGTTTTTT.